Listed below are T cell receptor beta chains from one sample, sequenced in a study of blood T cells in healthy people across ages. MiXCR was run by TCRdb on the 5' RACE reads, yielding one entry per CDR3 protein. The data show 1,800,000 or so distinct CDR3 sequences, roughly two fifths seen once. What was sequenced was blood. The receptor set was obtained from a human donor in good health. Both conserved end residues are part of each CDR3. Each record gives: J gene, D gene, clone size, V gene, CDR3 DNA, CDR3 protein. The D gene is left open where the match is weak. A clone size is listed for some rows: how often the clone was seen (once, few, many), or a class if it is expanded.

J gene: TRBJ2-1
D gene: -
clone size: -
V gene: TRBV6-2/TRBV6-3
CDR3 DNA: TGTGCCAGCAGTTACTCGACCTTCCGGAGCGCTTCTTCCTACGAGCAGTTCTTC
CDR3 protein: CASSYSTFRSASSYEQFF

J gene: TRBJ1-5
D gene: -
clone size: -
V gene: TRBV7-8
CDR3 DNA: TGTGCCAGCAGCGCTCACAGGGTTCAAAATCAGCCCCAGCATTTT
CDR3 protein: CASSAHRVQNQPQHF

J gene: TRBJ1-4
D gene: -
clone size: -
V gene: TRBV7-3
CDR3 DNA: TGTGCCAGCAGCTTATCAACTAATGAAGAACTGTTTTTT
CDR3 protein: CASSLSTNEELFF

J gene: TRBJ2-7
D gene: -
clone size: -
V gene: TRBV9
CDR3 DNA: TGTGCCAGCAGCCCACACTCTAGGAGCTCCTACGAGCAGTACTTC
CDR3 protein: CASSPHSRSSYEQYF

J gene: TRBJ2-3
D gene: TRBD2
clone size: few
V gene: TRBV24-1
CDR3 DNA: TGTGCCACCAGTGATCCAGGACTAGCGGGGGCAGATACGCAGTATTTT
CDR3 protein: CATSDPGLAGADTQYF

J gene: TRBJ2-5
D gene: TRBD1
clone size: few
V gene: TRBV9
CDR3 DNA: TGTGCCAGCAGCGTTGACCGTGGGACAGGTACATTAAGGGAGACCCAGTACTTC
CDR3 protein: CASSVDRGTGTLRETQYF

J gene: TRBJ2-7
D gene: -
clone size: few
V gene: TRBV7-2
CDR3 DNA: TGTGCCAGCAGCTTATCGCACAGGTTAACCTACGAGCAGTACTTC
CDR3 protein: CASSLSHRLTYEQYF

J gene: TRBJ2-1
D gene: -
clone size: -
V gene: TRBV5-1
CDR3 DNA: TGCGCCAGCAGCCGTGGGCTTGAGGAGCAGTTCTTC
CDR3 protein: CASSRGLEEQFF

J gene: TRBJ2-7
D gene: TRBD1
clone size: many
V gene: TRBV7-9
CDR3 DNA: TGTGCCAGCAGCTTCGACAGGGTCGGCGAGCAGTACTTC
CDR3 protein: CASSFDRVGEQYF

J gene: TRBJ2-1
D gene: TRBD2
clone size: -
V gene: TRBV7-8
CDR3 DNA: TGTGCCAGCAGCCTCGTCGGGGGGGCCGGTCGCAATGAGCAGTTCTTC
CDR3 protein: CASSLVGGAGRNEQFF

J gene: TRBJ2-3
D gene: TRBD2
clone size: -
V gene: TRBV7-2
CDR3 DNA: TGTGCCAGCAGCTTAGGACTAGCGGGGGCCCACACAGATACGCAGTATTTT
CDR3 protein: CASSLGLAGAHTDTQYF

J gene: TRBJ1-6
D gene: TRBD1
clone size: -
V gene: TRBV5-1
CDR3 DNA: TGCGCCAGCAGCTTGGAACAGGGGACACCCCTCCACTTT
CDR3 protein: CASSLEQGTPLHF

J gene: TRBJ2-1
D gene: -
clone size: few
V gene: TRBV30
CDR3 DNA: TGTGCCTGGAGTGTAATGGCAGATGGGGAGCAGTTCTTC
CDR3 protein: CAWSVMADGEQFF

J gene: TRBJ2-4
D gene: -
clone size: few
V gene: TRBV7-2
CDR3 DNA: TGTGCCAGCAGCTTGGTCGGGTGGGGCGGAAACATTCAGTACTTC
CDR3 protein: CASSLVGWGGNIQYF

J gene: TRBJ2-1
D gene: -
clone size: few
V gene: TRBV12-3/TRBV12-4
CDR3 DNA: TGTGCCAGCAGATCCCCGACAGACAATGAGCAGTTCTTC
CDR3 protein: CASRSPTDNEQFF

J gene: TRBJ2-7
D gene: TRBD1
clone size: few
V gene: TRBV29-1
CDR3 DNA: TGCAGCGTTGAAGAGGTTAACAGGGGTACCTACGAGCGGTACTTC
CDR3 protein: CSVEEVNRGTYERYF

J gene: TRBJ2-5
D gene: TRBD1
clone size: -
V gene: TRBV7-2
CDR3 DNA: TGTGCCAGCAGCCTACTGGGACAGCCGGAGACCCAGTACTTC
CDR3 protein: CASSLLGQPETQYF

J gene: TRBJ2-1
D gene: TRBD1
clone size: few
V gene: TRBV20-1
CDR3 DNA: TGCAGTGCTAGAAACCCACAGGGGGCAAATGAGCAGTTCTTC
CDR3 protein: CSARNPQGANEQFF

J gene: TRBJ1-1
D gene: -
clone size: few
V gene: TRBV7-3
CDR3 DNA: TGTGCCAGCAGCTCTCAACAGGGCACTGAAGCTTTCTTT
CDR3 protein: CASSSQQGTEAFF

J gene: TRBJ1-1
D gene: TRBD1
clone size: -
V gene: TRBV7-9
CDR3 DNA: TGTGCCAGCAGCCCTCAGGGGGGTACAAGCACTGAAGCTTTCTTT
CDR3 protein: CASSPQGGTSTEAFF

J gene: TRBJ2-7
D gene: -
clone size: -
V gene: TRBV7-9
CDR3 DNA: TGTGCCAGCAGCTCAGAGGGTGGCGAGCAGTACTTC
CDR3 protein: CASSSEGGEQYF

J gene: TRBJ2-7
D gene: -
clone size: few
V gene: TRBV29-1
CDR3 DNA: TGCAGCCCCCCTTGTGGAGGCCTCTACGAGCAGTACTTC
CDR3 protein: CSPPCGGLYEQYF

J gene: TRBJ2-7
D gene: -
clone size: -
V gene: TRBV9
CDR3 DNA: TGTGCCAGCAGCGTGGGGGACACATTATCCTACGAGCAGTACTTC
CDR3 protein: CASSVGDTLSYEQYF

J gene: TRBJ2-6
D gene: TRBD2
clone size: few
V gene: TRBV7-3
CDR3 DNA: TGTGCCAGCAGTTCCCCGCAGGGAGCGGGGGGGCCTGGGGCCAACGTCCTGACTTTC
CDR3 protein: CASSSPQGAGGPGANVLTF

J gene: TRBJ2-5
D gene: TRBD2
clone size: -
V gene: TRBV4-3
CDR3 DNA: TGCGCCAGCAGCCATACACCCTCGGGACTAGTGTACTTC
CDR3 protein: CASSHTPSGLVYF

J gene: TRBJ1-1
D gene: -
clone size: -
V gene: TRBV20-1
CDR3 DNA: TGCAACCCACAGGGTACTTATTCTGAAGCTTTCTTT
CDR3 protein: CNPQGTYSEAFF

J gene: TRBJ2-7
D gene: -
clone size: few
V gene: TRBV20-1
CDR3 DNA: TGCAGTGCTAGTTGGGTTAACGAGCAGTACTTC
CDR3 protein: CSASWVNEQYF

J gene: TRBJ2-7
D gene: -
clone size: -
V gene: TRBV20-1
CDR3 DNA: TGCAGTGCTCCCCGAATTGACAGGGAGGACGAGCAGTACTTC
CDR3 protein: CSAPRIDREDEQYF

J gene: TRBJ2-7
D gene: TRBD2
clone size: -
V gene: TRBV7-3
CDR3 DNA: TGTGCCAGGAGTCGGAACGGGGGGGCGGATTACGAGCAGTACTTC
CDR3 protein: CARSRNGGADYEQYF

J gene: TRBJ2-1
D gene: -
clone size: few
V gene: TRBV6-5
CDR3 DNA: TGTGCCAGCAGTTACTCCCCACCGAGCTCCTACAATGAGCAGTTCTTC
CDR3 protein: CASSYSPPSSYNEQFF

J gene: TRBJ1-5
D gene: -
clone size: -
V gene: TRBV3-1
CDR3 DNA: TGTGCCAGCAGCCAAAGTGGGGACAAACCCCTGGCGCCCCAGCATTTT
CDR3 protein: CASSQSGDKPLAPQHF

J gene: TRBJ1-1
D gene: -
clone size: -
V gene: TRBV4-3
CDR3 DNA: TGCGCCAGCAGCCACCTGTTACTATCGAACACTGAAGCTTTCTTT
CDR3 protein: CASSHLLLSNTEAFF

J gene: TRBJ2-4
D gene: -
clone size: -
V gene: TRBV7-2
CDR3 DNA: TGTGCCAGCAGCTTAGTGGGGGCGGGCCTCACTGGATCGGGCCAGTACTTC
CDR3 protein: CASSLVGAGLTGSGQYF

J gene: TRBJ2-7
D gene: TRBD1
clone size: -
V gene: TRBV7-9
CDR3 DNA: TGTGCCAGCAGCCAGGGTCCGGGACAGGAGAGTTACGAGCAGTACTTC
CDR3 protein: CASSQGPGQESYEQYF

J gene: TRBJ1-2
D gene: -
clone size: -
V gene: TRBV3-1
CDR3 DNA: TGTGCCAGCAGCCAATTCGCCTTCTTAGGGGACGATGGCTACACCTTC
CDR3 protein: CASSQFAFLGDDGYTF

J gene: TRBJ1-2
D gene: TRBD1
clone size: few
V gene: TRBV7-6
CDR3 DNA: TGTGCCAGCAGCCCACTTAGAGACGCGCCGGGACAGCCAGTCTATGGCTACACCTTC
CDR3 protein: CASSPLRDAPGQPVYGYTF

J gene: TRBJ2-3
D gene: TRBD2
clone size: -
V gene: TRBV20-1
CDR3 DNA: TGCAGTGCTAGACCGGGGGGACGCACAGATACGCAGTATTTT
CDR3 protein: CSARPGGRTDTQYF

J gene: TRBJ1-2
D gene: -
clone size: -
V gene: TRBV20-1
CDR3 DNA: TGCAGTGCCCCGTTGGGGACCACCTATGGCTACACCTTC
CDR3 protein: CSAPLGTTYGYTF

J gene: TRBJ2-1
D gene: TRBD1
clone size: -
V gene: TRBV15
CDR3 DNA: TGTGCCACCAGCTTATACAGGGGGTCGCCCTACAATGAGCAGTTCTTC
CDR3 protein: CATSLYRGSPYNEQFF

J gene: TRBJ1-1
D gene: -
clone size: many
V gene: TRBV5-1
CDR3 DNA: TGCGCCAGCAGCTTGGATGGGTTGAACACTGAAGCTTTCTTT
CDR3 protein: CASSLDGLNTEAFF

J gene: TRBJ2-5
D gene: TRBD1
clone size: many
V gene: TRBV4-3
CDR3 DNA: TGTGCCAGCAGCCGCCTGACAGGGCAAGAGACCCAGTACTTC
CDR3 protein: CASSRLTGQETQYF